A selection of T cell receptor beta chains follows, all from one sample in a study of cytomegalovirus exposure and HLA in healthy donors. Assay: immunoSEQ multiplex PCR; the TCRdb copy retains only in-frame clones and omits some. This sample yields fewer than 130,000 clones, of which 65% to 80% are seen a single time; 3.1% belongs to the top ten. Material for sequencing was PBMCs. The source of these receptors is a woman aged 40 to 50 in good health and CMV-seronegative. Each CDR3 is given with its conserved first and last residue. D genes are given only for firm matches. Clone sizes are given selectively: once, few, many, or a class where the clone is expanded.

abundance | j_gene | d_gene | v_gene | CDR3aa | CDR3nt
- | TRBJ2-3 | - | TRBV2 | CASSESTYSTDTQYF | TGTGCCAGCAGTGAAAGTACTTATAGCACAGATACGCAGTATTTT
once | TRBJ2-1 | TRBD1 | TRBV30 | CAWTTGDYNEQFF | TGTGCCTGGACGACAGGGGATTACAATGAGCAGTTCTTC
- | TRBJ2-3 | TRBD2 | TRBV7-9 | CASSLEGLAGPTDTQYF | TGTGCCAGCAGCTTAGAGGGGCTAGCGGGGCCCACAGATACGCAGTATTTT
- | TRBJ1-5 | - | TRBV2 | CASSGQILIDSNQPQHF | TGTGCCAGCAGCGGACAGATCCTAATTGATAGCAATCAGCCCCAGCATTTT
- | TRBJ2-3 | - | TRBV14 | CASSLGADTQYF | TGTGCCAGCAGCCTGGGCGCAGATACGCAGTATTTT
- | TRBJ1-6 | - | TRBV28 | CASRSRGLGSPLHF | TGTGCCAGCAGAAGCAGGGGCTTGGGTTCACCCCTCCACTTT
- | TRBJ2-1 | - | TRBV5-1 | CASSQWVGAGNEQFF | TGCGCCAGCAGCCAATGGGTGGGAGCCGGCAATGAGCAGTTCTTC
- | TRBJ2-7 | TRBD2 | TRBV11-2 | CASSLGSGGPAEQYF | TGTGCCAGCAGCTTAGGTTCGGGAGGGCCCGCCGAGCAGTACTTC
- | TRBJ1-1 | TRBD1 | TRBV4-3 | CASSQEDRMNTEAFF | TGCGCCAGCAGCCAGGAGGACAGGATGAACACTGAAGCTTTCTTT
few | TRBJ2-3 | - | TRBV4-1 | CASSQDGSAGPTDTQYF | TGCGCCAGCAGCCAAGATGGGTCGGCAGGGCCCACAGATACGCAGTATTTT
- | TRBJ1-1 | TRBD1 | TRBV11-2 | CASSLVPGQGAYTEAFF | TGTGCCAGCAGCTTAGTTCCGGGACAGGGGGCCTACACTGAAGCTTTCTTT
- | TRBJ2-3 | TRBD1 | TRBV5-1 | CASSPSGTGGPDTQYF | TGCGCCAGCAGCCCATCCGGGACAGGGGGCCCAGATACGCAGTATTTT
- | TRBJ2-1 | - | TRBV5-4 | CASSRVGGGGNEQFF | TGTGCCAGCAGCAGGGTAGGGGGTGGGGGCAATGAGCAGTTCTTC
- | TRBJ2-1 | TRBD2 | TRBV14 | CASSPLAGGSYNEQFF | TGTGCCAGCAGTCCACTAGCGGGAGGGTCCTACAATGAGCAGTTCTTC
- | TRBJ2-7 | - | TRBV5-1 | CASSPALTGSYEQYF | TGCGCCAGCAGCCCCGCTCTGACAGGTTCCTACGAGCAGTACTTC
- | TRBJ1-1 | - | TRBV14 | CASSALQANTEAFF | TGTGCCAGCAGCGCATTACAGGCGAACACTGAAGCTTTCTTT
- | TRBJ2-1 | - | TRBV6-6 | CASSSPGNEQFF | TGTGCCAGCAGTTCCCCAGGGAATGAGCAGTTCTTC
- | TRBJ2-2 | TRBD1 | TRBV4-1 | CASSQDLRQGNTGELFF | TGCGCCAGCAGCCAAGATCTAAGACAGGGGAACACCGGGGAGCTGTTTTTT
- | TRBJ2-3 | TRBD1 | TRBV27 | CASTSSGQEAYTQYF | TGTGCCAGCACGTCCTCGGGACAGGAGGCATATACGCAGTATTTT
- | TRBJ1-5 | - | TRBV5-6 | CASSLGGIGLQPQHF | TGTGCCAGCAGCTTGGGAGGGATAGGGTTACAGCCCCAGCATTTT
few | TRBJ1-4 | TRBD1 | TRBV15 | CATSRLQGWNEKLFF | TGTGCCACCAGCAGACTACAGGGGTGGAATGAAAAACTGTTTTTT
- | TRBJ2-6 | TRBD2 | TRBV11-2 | CASRTGLAVANVLTF | TGTGCCAGCAGAACCGGGCTAGCGGTGGCCAACGTCCTGACTTTC
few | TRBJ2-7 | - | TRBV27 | CASSPRSLSSYEQYF | TGTGCCAGCAGCCCCCGTTCCCTTAGCTCCTACGAGCAGTACTTC
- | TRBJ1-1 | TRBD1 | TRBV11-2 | CASSLVGTGGTEAFF | TGTGCCAGCAGCTTAGTGGGGACAGGGGGCACTGAAGCTTTCTTT
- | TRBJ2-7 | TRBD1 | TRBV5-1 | CASSQRQGHPSSYEQYF | TGCGCCAGCAGTCAACGACAGGGACACCCGAGCTCCTACGAGCAGTACTTC
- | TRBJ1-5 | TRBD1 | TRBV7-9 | CASSWGQSQPQHF | TGTGCCAGCAGCTGGGGACAGTCTCAGCCCCAGCATTTT
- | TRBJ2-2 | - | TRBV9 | CATARDFTGELFF | TGTGCCACTGCGCGGGATTTTACCGGGGAGCTGTTTTTT
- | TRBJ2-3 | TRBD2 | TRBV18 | CASSPGTSGGTDTQYF | TGTGCCAGCTCACCGGGGACTAGCGGGGGCACAGATACGCAGTATTTT
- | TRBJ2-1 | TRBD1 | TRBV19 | CASRVQGDNEQFF | TGTGCCAGTAGGGTCCAGGGGGACAATGAGCAGTTCTTC
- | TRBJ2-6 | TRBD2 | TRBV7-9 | CASSLARAGGHGANVLTF | TGTGCCAGCAGCTTAGCGCGAGCGGGGGGGCATGGGGCCAACGTCCTGACTTTC
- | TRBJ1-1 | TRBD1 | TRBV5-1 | CASSATGSGTEAFF | TGCGCCAGCAGCGCGACAGGGTCGGGCACTGAAGCTTTCTTT
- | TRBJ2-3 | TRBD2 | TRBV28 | CASNNYAGAADTQYF | TGTGCCAGCAATAACTACGCGGGAGCCGCAGATACGCAGTATTTT
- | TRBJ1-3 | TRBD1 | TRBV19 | CASNNRGQPGNTIYF | TGTGCCAGTAACAACAGGGGTCAGCCTGGAAACACCATATATTTT
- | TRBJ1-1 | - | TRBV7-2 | CAIAPGSNTEAFF | TGTGCCATCGCCCCAGGCTCGAACACTGAAGCTTTCTTT
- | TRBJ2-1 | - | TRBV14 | CASSRETVNEQFF | TGTGCCAGCAGCCGAGAAACTGTCAATGAGCAGTTCTTC
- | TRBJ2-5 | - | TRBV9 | CASSVDEGTEETQYF | TGTGCCAGCAGCGTAGATGAGGGAACAGAAGAGACCCAGTACTTC
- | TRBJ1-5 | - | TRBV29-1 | CSAAPDNEGQPQHF | TGCAGCGCAGCGCCGGACAACGAAGGTCAGCCCCAGCATTTT
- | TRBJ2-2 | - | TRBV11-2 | CASSLGDWTATGELFF | TGTGCCAGCAGCTTAGGAGATTGGACTGCCACCGGGGAGCTGTTTTTT
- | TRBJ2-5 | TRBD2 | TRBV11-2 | CASSLSFGGETQYF | TGTGCCAGCAGCCTCAGTTTCGGGGGGGAGACCCAGTACTTC
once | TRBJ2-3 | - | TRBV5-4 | CASSRDRTTDTQYF | TGTGCCAGCAGCCGTGACAGGACCACAGATACGCAGTATTTT
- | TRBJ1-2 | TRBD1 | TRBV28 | CASSPGTGELYYGYTF | TGTGCCAGCAGTCCCGGGACAGGGGAATTGTACTATGGCTACACCTTC
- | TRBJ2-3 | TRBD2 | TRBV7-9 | CASSLASGGPDTQYF | TGTGCCAGCAGCTTGGCAAGCGGGGGGCCTGATACGCAGTATTTT
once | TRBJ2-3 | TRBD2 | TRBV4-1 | CASSQGSSGGLTDTQYF | TGCGCCAGCAGCCAAGGTTCTAGCGGGGGGCTTACAGATACGCAGTATTTT
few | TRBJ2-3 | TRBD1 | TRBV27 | CASRRNRGLIDTQYF | TGTGCCAGCAGGCGTAACAGGGGGCTCATAGATACGCAGTATTTT
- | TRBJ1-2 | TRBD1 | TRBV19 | CASSPQGAHYGYTF | TGTGCCAGTAGTCCGCAGGGGGCTCACTATGGCTACACCTTC